The entry that follows covers one T cell receptor (beta chain) sequence. The record originates from a study of blood T cell repertoires in COVID-19. Study-wide context: T cells, B-cell-depleted T cells, or PBMCs provided the cDNA or gDNA that served as material.

Unmatched junction bases numbered 8, after V lost 0 bases and J lost 0 bases. CDR1 is LGHDT, CDR2 YNNKEL, per germline (reference sequence). The CDR3 consists of 19 residues. Generated by immunoSEQ multiplex PCR, the TCRdb table keeps only in-frame clones and is missing some. The sample records fewer than 300,000 clones, 90% being singletons. The V call is TRBV3-1 (or the pseudogene TRBV3-2), the J call TRBJ2-1; 10 nucleotides align to TRBD2. This TCR was recovered from a woman aged 25 to 39 who had recovered from COVID-19. Sequenced sample: PBMCs or T cells enriched from blood (not recorded which). For the CDR3, the DNA is TGTGCCAGCAGCCAAGATCCTGGACTAGCGGCCGGCTCCTACAATGAGCAGTTCTTC. Its protein product is CASSQDPGLAAGSYNEQFF.